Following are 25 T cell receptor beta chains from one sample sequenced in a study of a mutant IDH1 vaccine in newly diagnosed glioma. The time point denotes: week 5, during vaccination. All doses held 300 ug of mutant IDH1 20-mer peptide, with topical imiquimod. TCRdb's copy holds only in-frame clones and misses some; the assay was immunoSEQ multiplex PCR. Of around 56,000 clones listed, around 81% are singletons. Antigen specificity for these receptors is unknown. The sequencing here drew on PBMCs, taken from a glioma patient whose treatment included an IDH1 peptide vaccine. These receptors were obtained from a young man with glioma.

The CDR3 DNA follows: TGTGCCAGCAGCCATCAAAGCGGGATCATATCCTACGAGCAGTACTTC. Translation gives CASSHQSGIISYEQYF. V and J are TRBV11-2 and TRBJ2-7, with TRBD2 matching 7 bases. The CDR3 extends over 16 amino acids. CDR1 SGHAT and CDR2 FQNNGV come from the germline V gene. Trimming took 5 bases from V and 1 from J; bases not matched to a gene: 11.

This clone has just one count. CDR3 bases: TGCAGCGTTGGACGGGAGAAAGCTAACTATGGCTACACCTTC. Translation gives CSVGREKANYGYTF. This chain uses TRBV29-1 with TRBJ1-2; unclear D gene. Looked up from germline, CDR1 is SQVTM and CDR2 is ANQGSEA. CDR3 length: 14 amino acids. V was trimmed by 4 bases and J by 0 bases, leaving 12 bases between them.

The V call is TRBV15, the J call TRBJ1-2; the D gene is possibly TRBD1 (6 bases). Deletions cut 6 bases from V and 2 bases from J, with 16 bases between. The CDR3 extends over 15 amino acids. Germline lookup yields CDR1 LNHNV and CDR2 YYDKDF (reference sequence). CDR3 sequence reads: CATRKGVISNYGYTF. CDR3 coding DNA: TGTGCCACCAGAAAGGGGGTCATCTCCAACTATGGCTACACCTTC.

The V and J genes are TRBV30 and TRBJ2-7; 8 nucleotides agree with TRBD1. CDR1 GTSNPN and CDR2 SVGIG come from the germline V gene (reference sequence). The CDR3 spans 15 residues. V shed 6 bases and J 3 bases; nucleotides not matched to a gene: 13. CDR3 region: CACFTGTGRIYEQYF. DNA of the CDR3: TGTGCCTGTTTCACCGGGACAGGAAGGATCTACGAGCAGTACTTC.

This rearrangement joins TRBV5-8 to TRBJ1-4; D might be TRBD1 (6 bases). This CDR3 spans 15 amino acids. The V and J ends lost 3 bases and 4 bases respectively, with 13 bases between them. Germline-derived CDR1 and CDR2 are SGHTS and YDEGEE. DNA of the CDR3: TGTGCCAGCAGCTCCTACAGGGATCGTAATGAAAAACTGTTTTTT. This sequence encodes CASSSYRDRNEKLFF.

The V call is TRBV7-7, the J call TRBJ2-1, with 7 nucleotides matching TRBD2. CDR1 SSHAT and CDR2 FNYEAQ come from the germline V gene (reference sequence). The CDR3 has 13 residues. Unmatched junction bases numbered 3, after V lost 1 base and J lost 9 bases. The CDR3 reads CASSLGSSGEQFF. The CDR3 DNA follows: TGTGCCAGCAGCTTAGGGTCTAGCGGTGAGCAGTTCTTC. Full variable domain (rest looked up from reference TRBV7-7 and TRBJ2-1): GAGVSQSPRYKVTKRGQDVTLRCDPISSHATLYWYQQALGQGPEFLTYFNYEAQPDKSGLPSDRFSAERPEGSISTLTIQRTEQRDSAMYRCASSLGSSGEQFFGPGTRLTVL.

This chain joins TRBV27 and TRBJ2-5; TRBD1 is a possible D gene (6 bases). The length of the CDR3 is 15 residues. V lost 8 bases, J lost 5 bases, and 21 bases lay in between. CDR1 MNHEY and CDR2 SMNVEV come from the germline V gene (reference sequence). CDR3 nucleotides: TGTGCCAGCCGACTATATTCAGGGGCGGTGGAGACCCAGTACTTC. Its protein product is CASRLYSGAVETQYF.

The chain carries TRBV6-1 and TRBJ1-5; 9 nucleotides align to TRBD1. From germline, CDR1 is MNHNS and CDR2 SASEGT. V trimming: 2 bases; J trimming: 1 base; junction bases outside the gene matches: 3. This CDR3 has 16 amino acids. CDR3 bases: TGTGCCAGCAGTGAATCCGGGACAGGGAGCAATCAGCCCCAGCATTTT. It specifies CASSESGTGSNQPQHF.

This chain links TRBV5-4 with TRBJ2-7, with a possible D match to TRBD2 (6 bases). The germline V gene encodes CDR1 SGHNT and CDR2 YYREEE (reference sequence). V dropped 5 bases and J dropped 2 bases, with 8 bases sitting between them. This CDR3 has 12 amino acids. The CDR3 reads CASRGEAYEQYF. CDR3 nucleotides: TGTGCCAGCAGGGGGGAGGCCTACGAGCAGTACTTC. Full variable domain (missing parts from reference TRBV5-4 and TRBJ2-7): ETGVTQSPTHLIKTRGQQVTLRCSSQSGHNTVSWYQQALGQGPQFIFQYYREEENGRGNFPPRFSGLQFPNYSSELNVNALELDDSALYLCASRGEAYEQYFGPGTRLTVT.

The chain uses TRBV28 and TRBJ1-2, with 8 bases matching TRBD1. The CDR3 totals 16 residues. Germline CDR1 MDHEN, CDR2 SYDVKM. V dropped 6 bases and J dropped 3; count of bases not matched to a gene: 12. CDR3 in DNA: TGTGCCAGCAGCCAGGCCCTCAGGGGGCCTGACTATGGCTACACCTTC. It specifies CASSQALRGPDYGYTF.

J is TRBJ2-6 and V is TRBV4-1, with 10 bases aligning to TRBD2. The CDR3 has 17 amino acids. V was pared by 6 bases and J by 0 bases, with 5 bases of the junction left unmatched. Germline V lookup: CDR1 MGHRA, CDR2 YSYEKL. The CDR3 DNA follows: TGCGCCAGCAGTACGGGACTAGCGAACTCTGGGGCCAACGTCCTGACTTTC. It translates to CASSTGLANSGANVLTF.

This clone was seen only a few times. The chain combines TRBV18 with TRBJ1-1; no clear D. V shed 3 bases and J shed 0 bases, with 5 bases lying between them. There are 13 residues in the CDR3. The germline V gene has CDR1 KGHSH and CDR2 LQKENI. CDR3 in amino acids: CASSPGVNTEAFF. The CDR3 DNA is TGTGCCAGCTCACCGGGTGTGAACACTGAAGCTTTCTTT.

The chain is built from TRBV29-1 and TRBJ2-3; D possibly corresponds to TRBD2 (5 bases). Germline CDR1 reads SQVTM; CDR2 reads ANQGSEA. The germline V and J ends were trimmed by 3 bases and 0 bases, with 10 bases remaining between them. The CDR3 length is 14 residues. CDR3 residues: CSVDRRRSTDTQYF. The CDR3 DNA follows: TGCAGCGTTGATAGGAGGAGGAGCACAGATACGCAGTATTTT.

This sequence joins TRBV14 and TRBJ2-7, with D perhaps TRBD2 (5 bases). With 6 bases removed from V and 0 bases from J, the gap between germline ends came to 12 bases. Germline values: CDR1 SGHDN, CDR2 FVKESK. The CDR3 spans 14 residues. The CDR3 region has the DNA TGTGCCAGCAGATCGGCGGGCAGCTCCTACGAGCAGTACTTC. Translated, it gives CASRSAGSSYEQYF. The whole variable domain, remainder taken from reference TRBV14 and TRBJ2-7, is EAGVTQFPSHSVIEKGQTVTLRCDPISGHDNLYWYRRVMGKEIKFLLHFVKESKQDESGMPNNRFLAERTGGTYSTLKVQPAELEDSGVYFCASRSAGSSYEQYFGPGTRLTVT.

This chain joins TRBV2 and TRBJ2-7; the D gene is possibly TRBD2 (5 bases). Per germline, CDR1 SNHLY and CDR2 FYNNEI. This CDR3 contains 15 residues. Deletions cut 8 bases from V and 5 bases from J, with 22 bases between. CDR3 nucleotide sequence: TGTGCCAGCCGTGTTCGGGATCTGCGAGGCCACGAGCAGTACTTC. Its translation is CASRVRDLRGHEQYF.

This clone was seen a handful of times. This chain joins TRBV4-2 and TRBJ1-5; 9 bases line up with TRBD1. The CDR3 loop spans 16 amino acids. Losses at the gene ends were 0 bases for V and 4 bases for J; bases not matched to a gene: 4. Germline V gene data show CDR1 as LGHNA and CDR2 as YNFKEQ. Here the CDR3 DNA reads TGTGCCAGCAGCCAAGAACTTGGGACAGGGAATCAGCCCCAGCATTTT. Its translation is CASSQELGTGNQPQHF.

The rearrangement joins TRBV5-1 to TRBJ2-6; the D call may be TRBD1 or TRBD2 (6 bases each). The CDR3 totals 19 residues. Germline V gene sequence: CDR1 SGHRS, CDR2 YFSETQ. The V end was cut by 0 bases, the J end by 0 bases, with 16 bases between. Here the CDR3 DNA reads TGCGCCAGCAGCTTGGCCCTACAGGGAGGAAACTCTGGGGCCAACGTCCTGACTTTC. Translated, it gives CASSLALQGGNSGANVLTF.

CDR3 DNA sequence: TGTGCCAGCAGCCGGGCGGGCTCCTACAATGAGCAGTTCTTC. This sequence encodes CASSRAGSYNEQFF. The chain recombines TRBV7-9 with TRBJ2-1, with D possibly TRBD2 on 5 matching bases. Germline CDR1 SEHNR, CDR2 FQNEAQ (reference sequence). The V end was cut by 5 bases, the J end by 0 bases, with 8 bases between. The length of the CDR3 is 14 residues.

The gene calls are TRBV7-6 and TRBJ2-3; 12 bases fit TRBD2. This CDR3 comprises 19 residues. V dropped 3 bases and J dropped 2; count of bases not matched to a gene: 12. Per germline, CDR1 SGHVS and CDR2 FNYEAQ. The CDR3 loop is CASSLPLAGGQKPTDTQYF. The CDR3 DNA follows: TGTGCCAGCAGCTTGCCTCTAGCGGGGGGGCAGAAGCCCACAGATACGCAGTATTTT. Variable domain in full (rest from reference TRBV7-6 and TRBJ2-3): GAGVSQSPRYKVTKRGQDVALRCDPISGHVSLYWYRQALGQGPEFLTYFNYEAQQDKSGLPNDRFSAERPEGSISTLTIQRTEQRDSAMYRCASSLPLAGGQKPTDTQYFGPGTRLTVL.

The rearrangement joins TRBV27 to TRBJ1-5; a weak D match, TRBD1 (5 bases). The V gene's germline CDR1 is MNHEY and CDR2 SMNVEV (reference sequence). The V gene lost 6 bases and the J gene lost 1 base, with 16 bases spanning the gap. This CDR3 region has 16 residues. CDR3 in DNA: TGTGCCAGCAGAAAAGACAGCCCCACAAGCAATCAGCCCCAGCATTTT. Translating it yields CASRKDSPTSNQPQHF.

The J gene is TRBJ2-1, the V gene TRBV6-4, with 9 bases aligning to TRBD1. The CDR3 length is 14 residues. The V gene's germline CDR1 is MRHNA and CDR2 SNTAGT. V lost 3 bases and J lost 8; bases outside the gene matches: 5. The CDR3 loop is CASSEGTGNDEQFF. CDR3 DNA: TGTGCCAGCAGTGAAGGGACAGGGAACGATGAGCAGTTCTTC.

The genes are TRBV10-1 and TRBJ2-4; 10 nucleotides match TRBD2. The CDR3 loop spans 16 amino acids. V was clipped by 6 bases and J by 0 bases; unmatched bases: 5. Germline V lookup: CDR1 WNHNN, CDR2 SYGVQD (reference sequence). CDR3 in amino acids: CASSTSGDVAKNIQYF. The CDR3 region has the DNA TGCGCCAGCAGCACTAGCGGGGACGTAGCCAAAAACATTCAGTACTTC.

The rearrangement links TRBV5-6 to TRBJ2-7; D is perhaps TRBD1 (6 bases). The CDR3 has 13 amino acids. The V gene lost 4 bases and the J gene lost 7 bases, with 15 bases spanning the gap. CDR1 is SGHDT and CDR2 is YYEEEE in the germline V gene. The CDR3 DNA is TGTGCCAGCAGCCTCGGGACATCGGTGGAGCAGTACTTC. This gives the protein CASSLGTSVEQYF.

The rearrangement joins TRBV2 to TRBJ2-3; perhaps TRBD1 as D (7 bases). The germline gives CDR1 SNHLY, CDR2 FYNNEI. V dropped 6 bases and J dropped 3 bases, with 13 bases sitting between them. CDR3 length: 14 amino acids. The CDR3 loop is CASRRAGGTDTQYF. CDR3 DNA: TGTGCCAGCAGGCGGGCAGGGGGGACAGATACGCAGTATTTT.

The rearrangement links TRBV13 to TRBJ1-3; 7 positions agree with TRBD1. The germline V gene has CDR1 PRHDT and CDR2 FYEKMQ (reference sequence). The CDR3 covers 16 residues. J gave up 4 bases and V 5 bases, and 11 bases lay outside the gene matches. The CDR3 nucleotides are TGTGCCAGCAGCCTACACACAGGGGATGACGGAAACACCATATATTTT. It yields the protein CASSLHTGDDGNTIYF.